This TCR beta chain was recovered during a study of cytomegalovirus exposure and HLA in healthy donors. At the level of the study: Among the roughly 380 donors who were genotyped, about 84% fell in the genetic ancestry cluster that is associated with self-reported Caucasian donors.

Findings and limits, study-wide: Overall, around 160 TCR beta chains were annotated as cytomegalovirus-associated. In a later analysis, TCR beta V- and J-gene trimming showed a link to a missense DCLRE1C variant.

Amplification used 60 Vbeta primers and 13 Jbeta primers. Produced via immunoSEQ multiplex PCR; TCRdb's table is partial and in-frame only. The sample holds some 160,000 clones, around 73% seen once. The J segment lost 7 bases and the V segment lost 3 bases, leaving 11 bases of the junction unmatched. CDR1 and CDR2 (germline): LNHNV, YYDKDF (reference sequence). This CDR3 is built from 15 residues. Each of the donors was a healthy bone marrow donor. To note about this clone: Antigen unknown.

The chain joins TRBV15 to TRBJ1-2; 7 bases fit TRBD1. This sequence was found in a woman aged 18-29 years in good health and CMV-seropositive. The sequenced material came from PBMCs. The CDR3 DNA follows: TGTGCCACCAGCAGGGAAGAACAGGGGTTGTTTGGCTACACCTTC. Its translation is CATSREEQGLFGYTF.